The text below deals with one T cell receptor beta chain. Its antigen is as yet unknown. This specimen comes from a study of blood T cells in healthy people across ages. Study findings and constraints: TCR beta diversity per million T cells fell roughly linearly with age.

V was pared by 5 bases and J by 3 bases, with 23 bases of the junction left unmatched. The CDR3 length is 20 residues. The V gene's germline CDR1 is SGHTA and CDR2 FQGNSA. Combining a sample-barcoded 5' primer with a J-beta primer mix, a second PCR ran for about 6 to 12 cycles. The study obtained at least 2.5 million CDR3-containing paired-end reads from every sample. TCRdb re-called the 5' RACE reads through MiXCR, storing one row per CDR3 protein. The sample yields over 1,500,000 distinct CDR3 sequences, roughly 49% seen once. The chain combines TRBV7-2 with TRBJ1-1; 8 bases align to TRBD1. This sequence was found in a middle-aged woman in good health. The sample consisted of blood. The CDR3 spells CASSGWSRAPGQEWDTEAFF. The DNA of the CDR3 is TGTGCCAGCAGCGGCTGGTCACGGGCCCCGGGACAGGAATGGGACACTGAAGCTTTCTTT.